This record looks at one T cell receptor (beta chain) sequence and its context. These data are taken from a study of CXCR3-negative and CXCR3-positive naive CD8 T cells. The CDR3 sequence is 15 residues long. Libraries were UMI-labeled 5' RACE TRB cDNA. TCRdb re-called the 5' RACE reads; one entry per CDR3 protein, DNA not given. This sample contains approximately 83,000 distinct CDR3 sequences. This TCR was sampled from a human donor in good health. Some clones in this sample may be carry-over from other donors' samples. The sequencing sample was made of naive CXCR3- CD8+ T cells from blood. Subset specified: CD45RO-CCR7+CD27+CD95- naive CD8+ T cells lacking CXCR3 (TNR3-). This chain uses TRBV12-3 or TRBV12-4 with TRBJ1-5; the TCRdb D gene call, TRBD1, has no DNA to confirm it. CDR3 sequence reads: CASSLGTDYNQPQHF.